The entry below describes one T cell receptor beta chain. The sample is drawn from a study of blood T cell repertoires in COVID-19. Produced via immunoSEQ multiplex PCR; TCRdb's table is partial and in-frame only. The table shows 14,000 to 15,000 clones, with 86% occurring only once. Germline trimming cut 4 bases from V and 0 bases from J; bases unmatched to any gene: 4. Germline V CDR1 and CDR2: SGHNT, YYREEE (reference sequence). The CDR3 is made up of 16 amino acids. The material sequenced was peripheral blood. This clonotype was obtained from a human donor in a cohort sampled during active COVID-19. V usage is TRBV5-4 and J usage is TRBJ2-3; 11 positions match TRBD2. CDR3 in amino acids: CASSPRLAGSTDTQYF. CDR3 bases: TGTGCCAGCAGCCCAAGACTAGCGGGGAGCACAGATACGCAGTATTTT.